This TCR beta chain appears in the sequencing data of a study of TIL therapy for anti-PD-1-resistant metastatic lung cancer. Across the whole study: Median tumor PD-L1 proportion score was roughly 6%. Study results and caveats: Compared with baseline intratumoral T cells, expanded TIL cultures were more clonal and less diverse (roughly 6.5% vs 31%).

This CDR3 has 17 amino acids. Losses at the gene ends were 0 bases for V and 0 bases for J; bases not matched to a gene: 7. CDR1 and CDR2 (germline): SGDLS, YYNGEE. Sequencing used immunoSEQ v3. Survey-level samples got 1.5 million to 2.5 million read pairs; deep-level samples got about 4.5-6.5 million. Generated by immunoSEQ multiplex PCR, the TCRdb table keeps only in-frame clones and is missing some. The table lists under 100,000 clones, about 71% of them singletons, with roughly 11% in the top ten. This clone showed up many times. Its antigen is as yet unknown. The time point denotes: pre-treatment sample, taken before nivolumab and TIL therapy. Pleural nodules or supraclavicular lymph nodes made up most of the excised metastases sampled.

The rearrangement joins TRBV9 to TRBJ2-5, with 8 bases fitting TRBD2. Sequencing used tumor tissue, obtained at baseline. The source is a person aged 25-79 years with non-small cell lung cancer. CDR3 DNA sequence: TGTGCCAGCAGCGTAGGTCCGGGAGGGAGCTACCAAGAGACCCAGTACTTC. The encoded protein is CASSVGPGGSYQETQYF.